These 11 T cell receptor beta chains share one sample of origin, sequenced in a study of blood T cell repertoires in COVID-19. Clones were sequenced by immunoSEQ multiplex PCR, and TCRdb holds only the in-frame ones, with some missing. The profile shows tens of thousands of clones, roughly 90% of them singletons. Material: peripheral blood. The source is a man aged 45-65 years with acute or convalescent COVID-19.

The J gene is TRBJ2-5, the V gene TRBV11-2; TRBD1 agrees at 9 bases. CDR1 and CDR2 (germline): SGHAT, FQNNGV. After removal of 1 base from V and 5 bases from J, the junction contained 14 bases not matched to a gene. This CDR3 is built from 18 residues. CDR3 nucleotide sequence: TGTGCCAGCAGCTTAGTGCTCGAGGACAGGGGCGGAGGGGAGACCCAGTACTTC. Its protein product is CASSLVLEDRGGGETQYF. Full variable domain (missing parts from reference TRBV11-2 and TRBJ2-5): EAGVAQSPRYKIIEKRQSVAFWCNPISGHATLYWYQQILGQGPKLLIQFQNNGVVDDSQLPKDRFSAERLKGVDSTLKIQPAKLEDSAVYLCASSLVLEDRGGGETQYFGPGTRLLVL.

V is TRBV6-5 and J is TRBJ2-6; no clear D. Trimming pared 2 bases from V and 0 bases from J, leaving 2 bases between. Germline values: CDR1 MNHEY, CDR2 SVGAGI. This CDR3 region has 14 residues. The CDR3 DNA reads as TGTGCCAGCAGTTACCTCTCTGGGGCCAACGTCCTGACTTTC. Its protein product is CASSYLSGANVLTF.

This rearrangement joins TRBV9 to TRBJ2-7; D is possibly TRBD1 (6 bases). V lost 4 bases and J 1 base, leaving 12 bases between the germline ends. The CDR3 has 14 residues. Germline V CDR1 and CDR2: SGDLS, YYNGEE. The CDR3 sequence: CASSPSDRSYEQYV. The CDR3 bases are TGTGCCAGCAGCCCCAGCGACAGGTCCTACGAGCAGTACGTC.

V gene TRBV19 combines with J gene TRBJ1-5, with TRBD1 matching 9 bases. CDR1 and CDR2 from the germline V gene are LNHDA and SQIVND (reference sequence). This CDR3 comprises 12 residues. After removal of 10 bases from V and 10 bases from J, the junction contained 8 bases not matched to a gene. The CDR3 nucleotides read TGTGCCACCAGACAGGGGGAGAAACCCCAGCATTTT. Translated, it gives CATRQGEKPQHF.

This clone was observed a handful of times. The V gene is TRBV5-6, the J gene TRBJ2-7; 10 bases fit TRBD1. The CDR3 is 14 amino acids. J lost 2 bases, V lost 5 bases, and 4 bases had no gene match. Germline lookup yields CDR1 SGHDT and CDR2 YYEEEE. CDR3 in DNA: TGTGCCAGCAGGGGACAGGGGCCCGCCTACGAGCAGTACTTC. Its translation is CASRGQGPAYEQYF.

V is TRBV7-9 and J is TRBJ2-1; 9 bases agree with TRBD2. The trim removed 3 bases at V and 4 bases at J, leaving 4 bases unmatched. Germline V gives CDR1 SEHNR, CDR2 FQNEAQ (reference sequence). The CDR3 sequence is 15 residues long. The DNA of the CDR3 is TGTGCCAGCAGCTTTGGGCTAGCGGGATACAATGAGCAGTTCTTC. Translated: CASSFGLAGYNEQFF.

The CDR3 sequence: CASSSGTGVFQETQYF. The DNA for the CDR3 is TGCGCCAGCAGCTCCGGGACAGGGGTTTTCCAAGAGACCCAGTACTTC. The J gene is TRBJ2-5, the V gene TRBV5-1; TRBD1 aligns across 10 bases. The J segment lost 1 base and the V segment lost 3 bases, leaving 6 bases of the junction unmatched. CDR1 is SGHRS, CDR2 YFSETQ, per germline. This CDR3 contains 16 residues.

The chain links TRBV2 to TRBJ1-5; no reliable D call. V was pared by 1 base and J by 1 base, with 11 bases between. This CDR3 has 16 residues. CDR1 SNHLY and CDR2 FYNNEI come from the germline V gene. The CDR3 here is CASSEERHPSNQPQHF. Here the CDR3 DNA reads TGTGCCAGCAGTGAAGAGCGGCACCCAAGCAATCAGCCCCAGCATTTT.

The rearrangement links TRBV3-1 (or the pseudogene TRBV3-2) to TRBJ2-1, with TRBD2 matching over 8 bases. After removal of 4 bases from V and 7 bases from J, the junction contained 9 bases not matched to a gene. This CDR3 is built from 15 residues. CDR1 and CDR2 from the germline V gene are LGHDT and YNNKEL (reference sequence). The CDR3 region has the DNA TGTGCCAGCAGCCTTCGGGGTAGCGGGATAAATGAGCAGTTCTTC. As protein: CASSLRGSGINEQFF.

The chain couples TRBV7-9 to TRBJ2-1; 12 bases line up with TRBD2. The CDR3 is 15 residues long. V shed 4 bases and J 9 bases; nucleotides not matched to a gene: 7. Germline assignment: CDR1 SEHNR and CDR2 FQNEAQ (reference sequence). The CDR3: CASSSMTSGGGEQFF. CDR3 in DNA: TGTGCCAGCAGCTCAATGACTAGCGGGGGAGGTGAGCAGTTCTTC.

This sequence joins TRBV5-1 and TRBJ2-5, with 15 bases fitting TRBD2. Germline CDR1 is SGHRS and CDR2 is YFSETQ. With 0 bases clipped from V and 5 bases from J, the junction kept 11 bases outside the gene matches. The CDR3 sequence is 19 residues long. The CDR3 loop reads CASSLGTSGRAQNTETQYF. The DNA of the CDR3 is TGCGCCAGCAGCTTGGGGACTAGCGGGAGGGCCCAAAACACGGAGACCCAGTACTTC. Supplemented by reference TRBV5-1 and TRBJ2-5, the full variable domain reads KAGVTQTPRYLIKTRGQQVTLSCSPISGHRSVSWYQQTPGQGLQFLFEYFSETQRNKGNFPGRFSGRQFSNSRSEMNVSTLELGDSALYLCASSLGTSGRAQNTETQYFGPGTRLLVL.